The present TCR beta chain was sequenced within a study of CD4 T cells in relation to SARS-CoV-2 and coronaviruses. The CDR3 is 16 residues long. V was clipped by 0 bases and J by 4 bases; unmatched bases: 5. Germline lookup yields CDR1 SGHTS and CDR2 YDEGEE. Profiling relied on immunoSEQ multiplex PCR, and the TCRdb table lists in-frame clones only, not all of them. Here the sample spans some 43,000 clones, about four fifths being singletons. Of note for this clone: What it recognizes is unknown.

Sequenced sample: naive CD4+ T cells from PBMCs, cultured in vitro. The subset here: naive CD4+ T cells isolated by negative enrichment. The sequence was obtained from an adult with COVID-19. The rearrangement joins TRBV5-8 to TRBJ2-3, with 10 bases matching TRBD2. The CDR3 nucleotides are TGTGCCAGCAGCTTGGGACTAGCGGGTTCTCCAGATACGCAGTATTTT. Its translation: CASSLGLAGSPDTQYF. Complete variable domain (other parts from reference TRBV5-8 and TRBJ2-3): EAGVTQSPTHLIKTRGQQATLRCSPISGHTSVYWYQQALGLGLQFLLWYDEGEERNRGNFPPRFSGRQFPNYSSELNVNALELEDSALYLCASSLGLAGSPDTQYFGPGTRLTVL.